This entry describes one T cell receptor beta chain. Original data processing: Amplification from reference gene primers served as the basis for estimated nucleated cell counts. The data were produced by immunoSEQ multiplex PCR, yet TCRdb's version contains in-frame clones alone and is incomplete. V and J calls and clone size are those listed in that table; D and trimming were worked out from the DNA. Counted here are a few hundred thousand clones, about nine tenths occurring once; the ten biggest clones make up approximately 13%. These data are taken from a study of blood T cell repertoires in COVID-19. The CDR3 runs 15 residues. Trimming removed 7 bases from V and 8 bases from J; junction bases left unmatched: 10. Germline-derived CDR1 and CDR2 are KGHDR and SFDVKD.

The sample taken for sequencing was peripheral blood. This receptor was taken from a woman between 55 and 75 years old with acute or convalescent COVID-19. The rearrangement links TRBV24-1 to TRBJ2-1; 10 positions match TRBD1. CDR3 nucleotide sequence: TGTGCCACCAGCCCCGACCTTGGGACAGGGGATGAGCAGTTCTTC. This codes for CATSPDLGTGDEQFF.